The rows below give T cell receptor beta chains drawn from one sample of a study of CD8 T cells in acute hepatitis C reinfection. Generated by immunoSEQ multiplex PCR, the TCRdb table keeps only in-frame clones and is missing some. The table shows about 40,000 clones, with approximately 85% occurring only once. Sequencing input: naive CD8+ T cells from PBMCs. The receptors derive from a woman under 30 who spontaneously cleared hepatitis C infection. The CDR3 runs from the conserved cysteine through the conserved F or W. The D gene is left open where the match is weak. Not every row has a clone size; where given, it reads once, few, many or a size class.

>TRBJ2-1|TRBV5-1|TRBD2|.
TGCGCCAGTCAGCGGGAGGGCCGATTAAGTGGTGAGCAGTTCTTC
CASQREGRLSGEQFF
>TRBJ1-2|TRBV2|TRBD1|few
TGTGCCAGCAGTGAAAGAGGGACAGCTAACTATGGCTACACCTTC
CASSERGTANYGYTF
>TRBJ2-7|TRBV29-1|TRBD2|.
TGCAGCGTTGAGGAGGGGGGACTAGCGGGAGCCACCTACGAGCAGTACTTC
CSVEEGGLAGATYEQYF
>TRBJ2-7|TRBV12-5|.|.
TGTGCTAGTGGTTTAGAGATACTGCAGGGAAGCTCCTACGAGCAGTACTTC
CASGLEILQGSSYEQYF
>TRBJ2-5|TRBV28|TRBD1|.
TGTGCCAGCAACTCTGAGGGGGAAGGACAGGGGCCTTTAGAGACCCAGTACTTC
CASNSEGEGQGPLETQYF
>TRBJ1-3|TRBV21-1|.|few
TGTGCCAGCAGCAAGTTGGGGGTATCGGGAAACACCATATATTTT
CASSKLGVSGNTIYF
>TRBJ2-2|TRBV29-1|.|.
TGCAGCGTTGAAGTTAACACCGGGGAGCTGTTTTTT
CSVEVNTGELFF
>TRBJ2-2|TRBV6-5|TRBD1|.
TGTGCCAGCAGTTACTCGACAGGGGCGGGCACCGGGGAGCTGTTTTTT
CASSYSTGAGTGELFF
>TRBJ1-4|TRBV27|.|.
TGTGCCAGCAGTACACAAAACCCAGCTTTAGAGGGGGAAAAACTGTTTTTT
CASSTQNPALEGEKLFF
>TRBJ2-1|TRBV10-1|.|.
TGCGCCAGCAGTGATCTGAGGGACACCTACAATGAGCAGTTCTTC
CASSDLRDTYNEQFF
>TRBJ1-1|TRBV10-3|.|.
TGTGCCATCAGTGCCCCCCGAGATGAAGCTTTCTTT
CAISAPRDEAFF
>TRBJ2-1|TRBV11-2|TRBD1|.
TGTGCCAGCAGCTCCCGGGACAGCTATGAGCAGTTCTTC
CASSSRDSYEQFF
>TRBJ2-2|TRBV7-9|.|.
TGTGCCAGCAGTCAAGAGCCGGGGGAGCTGTTTTTT
CASSQEPGELFF
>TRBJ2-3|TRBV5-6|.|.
TGTGCCAGCAGCTTTGACGACCGCACAGATACGCAGTATTTT
CASSFDDRTDTQYF
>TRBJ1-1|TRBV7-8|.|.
TGTGCCAGCAGCTCGCCCGGGACACCGAACACTGAAGCTTTCTTT
CASSSPGTPNTEAFF
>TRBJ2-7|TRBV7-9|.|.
TGTGCCAGCAGCTTAGTTTACAACGAGCAGTACTTC
CASSLVYNEQYF
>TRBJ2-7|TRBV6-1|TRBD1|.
TGTGCCAGCAGAAGGACAGGCGCAGGCCGCTACGAGCAGTACTTC
CASRRTGAGRYEQYF
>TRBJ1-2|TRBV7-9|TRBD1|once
TGTGCCACCACAGGACAGGGGGCCTTTGGCTACACCTTC
CATTGQGAFGYTF
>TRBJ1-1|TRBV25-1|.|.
TGTGCCAGCAGTGAATATAAAGGCTATGAAGCTTTCTTT
CASSEYKGYEAFF
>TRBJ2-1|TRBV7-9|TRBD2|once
TGTGCCAGCAGCTTAGCGGTGGGGAGCGGGAGGGCGAATGAGCAGTTCTTC
CASSLAVGSGRANEQFF
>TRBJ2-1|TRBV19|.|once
TGTGCCAGTGGGGGCTTCACGACGGCCTACAATGAGCAGTTCTTC
CASGGFTTAYNEQFF
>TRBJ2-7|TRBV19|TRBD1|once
TGTGCCAGTACCCCCGGGACAGGGGGCTACGAGCAGTACTTC
CASTPGTGGYEQYF
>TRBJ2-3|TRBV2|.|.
TGTGCCAGCAGTGAAGGGACAATTACTCCTGATACGCAGTATTTT
CASSEGTITPDTQYF
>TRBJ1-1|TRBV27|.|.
TGTGCCAGCCTGAGGACTTTTTCAAACACTGAAGCTTTCTTT
CASLRTFSNTEAFF
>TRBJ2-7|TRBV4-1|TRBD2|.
TGCGCCAGCAGCTTAGGGGGACTAGCGGGAGACGAGCAGTACTTC
CASSLGGLAGDEQYF
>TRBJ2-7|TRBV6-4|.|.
TGTGCCAGCAGTGGTGGGGTTAAGTTGTCCTACGAGCAGTACTTC
CASSGGVKLSYEQYF
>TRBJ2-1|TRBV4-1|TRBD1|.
TGCGCCAGCAGCCTGGGACAGGGAGCCTACAATGAGCAGTTCTTC
CASSLGQGAYNEQFF
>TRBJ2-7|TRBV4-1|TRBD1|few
TGCGCCAGCAGCCAACCCGGGACAGGGCCGCCCGAGCAGTACTTC
CASSQPGTGPPEQYF
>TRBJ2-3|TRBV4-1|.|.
TGCGCCAGCAGCCAAGTTGCGCCTAGAAGCACAGATACGCAGTATTTT
CASSQVAPRSTDTQYF